These T cell receptor beta chains were read from a single sample in a study of cytomegalovirus exposure and HLA in healthy donors. The assay was immunoSEQ multiplex PCR, and TCRdb's table has in-frame clones only and misses some. The data contain 150,000 to 200,000 clones, 65% to 85% of them singletons. The sequenced sample consisted of PBMCs. The receptors stem from a girl aged 5-17 years in good health and CMV-seropositive. CDR3s include the opening cysteine and the closing phenylalanine or tryptophan. A D gene is named only where the DNA matches it firmly. Only some rows state a clone size, as once, few, many or a class for expanded clones.

d_call: TRBD1
v_call: TRBV7-2
clone_size: .
j_call: TRBJ2-5
cdr3_nt: TGTGCCAGCAGCTCCCCCCCCACAGGGGCAGAGACCCAGTACTTC
cdr3_aa: CASSSPPTGAETQYF

d_call: .
v_call: TRBV10-2
clone_size: .
j_call: TRBJ1-1
cdr3_nt: TGCGCCAGCAGTATTGGTCGGGGTTTGACTGAAGCTTTCTTT
cdr3_aa: CASSIGRGLTEAFF

d_call: .
v_call: TRBV11-3
clone_size: .
j_call: TRBJ2-5
cdr3_nt: TGTGCCAGCAGCTTAGGCCCCACGGGACACCCGAACTTC
cdr3_aa: CASSLGPTGHPNF

d_call: .
v_call: TRBV10-1
clone_size: few
j_call: TRBJ2-2
cdr3_nt: TGCGCCAGCAGTGTCGGCGGACTCACCGGGGAGCTGTTTTTT
cdr3_aa: CASSVGGLTGELFF

d_call: .
v_call: TRBV5-1
clone_size: .
j_call: TRBJ1-1
cdr3_nt: TGCGCCAGCAGCCCAAGGACAGTGGAGACTGAAGCTTTCTTT
cdr3_aa: CASSPRTVETEAFF

d_call: .
v_call: TRBV6-1
clone_size: few
j_call: TRBJ1-3
cdr3_nt: TGTGCCAGCAGTGAATGGAGGGGAAAAACATCTGGAAACACCATATATTTT
cdr3_aa: CASSEWRGKTSGNTIYF

d_call: TRBD2
v_call: TRBV2
clone_size: .
j_call: TRBJ2-1
cdr3_nt: TGTGCCAGCAGTGAAACTAGCGGGAGGGCCCGGGAGCAGTTCTTC
cdr3_aa: CASSETSGRAREQFF

d_call: TRBD1
v_call: TRBV5-5
clone_size: .
j_call: TRBJ1-5
cdr3_nt: TGTGCCAGCAGCTCGGGGACAGGGGGCTTTCAGCCCCAGCATTTT
cdr3_aa: CASSSGTGGFQPQHF

d_call: .
v_call: TRBV7-6
clone_size: .
j_call: TRBJ2-7
cdr3_nt: TGTGCCAGCAGCACCCCTCGGGGGAACTCCTACGAGCAGTACTTC
cdr3_aa: CASSTPRGNSYEQYF

d_call: .
v_call: TRBV30
clone_size: .
j_call: TRBJ2-5
cdr3_nt: TGTGCCTGGAGTCTGGGCCTGGAAGAGACCCAGTACTTC
cdr3_aa: CAWSLGLEETQYF

d_call: TRBD2
v_call: TRBV28
clone_size: .
j_call: TRBJ2-3
cdr3_nt: TGTGCCAGCAGGTCCACTTGGCTAGCGGGAGGATCAGATACGCAGTATTTT
cdr3_aa: CASRSTWLAGGSDTQYF

d_call: TRBD2
v_call: TRBV5-1
clone_size: .
j_call: TRBJ2-5
cdr3_nt: TGCGCCAGCAGCCAGATGCCCCTTCCCGGGGGGGGAGAGACCCAGTACTTC
cdr3_aa: CASSQMPLPGGGETQYF

d_call: TRBD2
v_call: TRBV7-9
clone_size: .
j_call: TRBJ2-7
cdr3_nt: TGTGCCAGCAGCTTGGCTAGCGGGAGTTATCAGCAGTACTTC
cdr3_aa: CASSLASGSYQQYF

d_call: .
v_call: TRBV30
clone_size: few
j_call: TRBJ2-5
cdr3_nt: TGTGCCTGGAGTTTCATGGAGACCCAGTACTTC
cdr3_aa: CAWSFMETQYF

d_call: .
v_call: TRBV7-8
clone_size: .
j_call: TRBJ2-5
cdr3_nt: TGTGCCAGCAGCTTTGGGAAACGACAGTACGTTCGGGAGACCCAGTACTTC
cdr3_aa: CASSFGKRQYVRETQYF

d_call: .
v_call: TRBV6-1
clone_size: .
j_call: TRBJ1-1
cdr3_nt: TGTGCCAGCAGTGAACAGGGGAACACTGAAGCTTTCTTT
cdr3_aa: CASSEQGNTEAFF

d_call: TRBD1
v_call: TRBV5-1
clone_size: .
j_call: TRBJ2-1
cdr3_nt: TGCGCCAGCAGCTTGGAAGGGGGCGCCCACAATGAGCAGTTCTTC
cdr3_aa: CASSLEGGAHNEQFF

d_call: .
v_call: TRBV2
clone_size: .
j_call: TRBJ2-1
cdr3_nt: TGTGCCAGCAGTGTGGCAGGGTCCTACAATGAGCAGTTCTTC
cdr3_aa: CASSVAGSYNEQFF

d_call: TRBD1
v_call: TRBV7-2
clone_size: .
j_call: TRBJ2-1
cdr3_nt: TGTAGCTCGCAGGGGGCGCGGTACAATGAGCAGTTCTTC
cdr3_aa: CSSQGARYNEQFF

d_call: TRBD1
v_call: TRBV5-1
clone_size: .
j_call: TRBJ2-6
cdr3_nt: TGCGCCAGCAGCTTACCGGGACAGGGAGCATCTGGGGCCAACGTCCTGACTTTC
cdr3_aa: CASSLPGQGASGANVLTF

d_call: .
v_call: TRBV5-1
clone_size: .
j_call: TRBJ1-1
cdr3_nt: TGCGCCAGCAGCTTGACTCCTCTGGACACTCGGAACACTGAAGCTTTCTTT
cdr3_aa: CASSLTPLDTRNTEAFF

d_call: TRBD2
v_call: TRBV7-3
clone_size: .
j_call: TRBJ2-5
cdr3_nt: TGTGCCAGCAGCTCAGGACTAGCGGGACGTGAGACCCAGTACTTC
cdr3_aa: CASSSGLAGRETQYF

d_call: TRBD1
v_call: TRBV29-1
clone_size: .
j_call: TRBJ1-2
cdr3_nt: TGCAGCGTTCGGACAGGGTTTAACTATGGCTACATCTTC
cdr3_aa: CSVRTGFNYGYIF